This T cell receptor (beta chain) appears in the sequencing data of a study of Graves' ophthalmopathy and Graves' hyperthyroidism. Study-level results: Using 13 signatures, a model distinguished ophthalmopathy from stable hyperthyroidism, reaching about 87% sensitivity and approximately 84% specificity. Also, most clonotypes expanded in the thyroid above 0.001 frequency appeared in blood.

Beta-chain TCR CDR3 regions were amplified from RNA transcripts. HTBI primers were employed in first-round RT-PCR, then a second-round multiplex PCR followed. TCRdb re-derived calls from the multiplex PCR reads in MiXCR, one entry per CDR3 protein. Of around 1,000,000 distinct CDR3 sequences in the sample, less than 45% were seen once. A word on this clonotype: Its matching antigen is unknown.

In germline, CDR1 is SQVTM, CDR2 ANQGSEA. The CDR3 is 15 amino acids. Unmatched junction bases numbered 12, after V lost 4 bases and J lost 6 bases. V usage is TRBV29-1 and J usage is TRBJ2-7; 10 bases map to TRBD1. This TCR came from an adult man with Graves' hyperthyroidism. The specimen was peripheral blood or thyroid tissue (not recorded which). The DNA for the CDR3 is TGCAGCGTTGGACCGGGGACAGGGGCGAGAGGCGAGCAGTACTTC. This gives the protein CSVGPGTGARGEQYF.